This TCR beta chain was profiled in a study of cytomegalovirus exposure and HLA in healthy donors. Trimming left V 4 bases short and J 5 bases short, with 22 bases between. There are 17 residues in the CDR3. Germline CDR1 reads SGHTA; CDR2 reads FQGNSA. The repertoire was sequenced with immunoSEQ multiplex PCR; TCRdb's copy has only in-frame clones and lacks some. The data show 60,000 to 90,000 clones, about 85% seen once. Sequencing used PBMCs. The rearrangement uses TRBV7-2 and TRBJ2-3; tentative D call: TRBD2 (6 bases). The TCR was taken from a man aged 25 to 45 in good health and CMV-seronegative. CDR3 DNA sequence: TGTGCCAGCAGCTCCCCAAGGAGCGGGCGAGGGAGAGATACGCAGTATTTT. This encodes CASSSPRSGRGRDTQYF.